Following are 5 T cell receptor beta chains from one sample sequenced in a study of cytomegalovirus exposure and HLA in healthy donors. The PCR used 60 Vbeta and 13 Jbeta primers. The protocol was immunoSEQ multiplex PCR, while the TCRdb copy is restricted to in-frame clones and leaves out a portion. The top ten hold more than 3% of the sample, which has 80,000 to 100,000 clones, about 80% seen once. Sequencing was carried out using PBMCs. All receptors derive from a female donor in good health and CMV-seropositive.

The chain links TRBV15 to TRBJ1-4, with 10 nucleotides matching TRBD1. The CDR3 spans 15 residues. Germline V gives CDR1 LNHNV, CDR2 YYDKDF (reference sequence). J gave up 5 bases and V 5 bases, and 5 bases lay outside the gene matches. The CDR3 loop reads CATSGWGQGNEKLFF. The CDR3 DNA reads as TGTGCCACCAGCGGCTGGGGACAGGGGAATGAAAAACTGTTTTTT.

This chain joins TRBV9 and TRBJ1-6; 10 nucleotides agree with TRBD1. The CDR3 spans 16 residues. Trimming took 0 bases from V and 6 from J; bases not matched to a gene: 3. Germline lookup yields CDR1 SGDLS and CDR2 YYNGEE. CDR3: CASSVGGTGVNSPLHF. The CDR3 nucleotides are TGTGCCAGCAGCGTAGGGGGGACAGGGGTTAATTCACCCCTCCACTTT.

The CDR3 here is CASRQAPATNEKLFF. The CDR3 DNA is TGTGCCAGTAGACAGGCCCCTGCAACTAATGAAAAACTGTTTTTT. The chain carries TRBV19 and TRBJ1-4, with D possibly being TRBD1 (5 bases). The length of the CDR3 is 15 residues. In germline, CDR1 is LNHDA, CDR2 SQIVND (reference sequence). V lost 6 bases and J lost 0, with 11 bases in between.

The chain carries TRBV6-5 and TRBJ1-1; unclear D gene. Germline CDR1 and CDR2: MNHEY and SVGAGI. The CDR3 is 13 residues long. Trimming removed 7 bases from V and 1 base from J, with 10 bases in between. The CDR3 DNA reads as TGTGCCAGCAACCTTGCGGGGAACACTGAAGCTTTCTTT. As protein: CASNLAGNTEAFF.

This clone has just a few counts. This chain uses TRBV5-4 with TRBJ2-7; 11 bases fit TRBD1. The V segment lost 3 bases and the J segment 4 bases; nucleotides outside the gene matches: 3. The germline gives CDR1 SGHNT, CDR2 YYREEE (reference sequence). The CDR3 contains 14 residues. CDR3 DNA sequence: TGTGCCAGCAGCTCCCGGGACAGGGGGTACGAGCAGTACTTC. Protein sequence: CASSSRDRGYEQYF.